This TCR beta chain was retrieved from a study of T cell repertoires in cytomegalovirus infection. TCRdb recomputed calls from the reads with MiXCR, one row per CDR3 protein. The sample has 740,000 or so distinct CDR3 sequences; 35% are singletons. The CDR3 runs to 14 residues. V lost 2 bases and J lost 0, with 7 bases in between. Germline V gives CDR1 SEHNR, CDR2 FQNEAQ (reference sequence). This clonotype has a count of ten or more. Sequenced sample: PBMCs. This TCR came from a human donor in good health (CMV status not recorded). Some clones in this sample may be carry-over from other donors' samples. This chain links TRBV7-9 with TRBJ1-2; possible D gene TRBD1, 5 bases. CDR3 in DNA: TGTGCCAGCAGCTTACCAGGGACTAACTATGGCTACACCTTC. Its translation: CASSLPGTNYGYTF.